The clone carrying this TCR beta chain was found many times. Its antigen remains unknown. Germline lookup yields CDR1 MNHNS and CDR2 SASEGT. Unmatched junction bases numbered 10, after V lost 6 bases and J lost 9 bases. The CDR3 runs 16 residues. The record originates from a study of T cells in Graves' hyperthyroidism and ophthalmopathy. Broader study findings: Expanded thyroid clonotypes (above 0.001) were mostly also found in blood. Separation of ophthalmopathy from stable hyperthyroidism was achieved by a 13 V-J model.

There were TCR beta CDR3 regions amplified from RNA transcripts. With the HTBI primer set, the TCR CDR3 went through a first round of RT-PCR. TCRdb reprocessed the multiplex PCR reads via MiXCR and lists one record per CDR3 protein. The sample lists approximately 600,000 distinct CDR3 sequences; 12% to 15% were seen once. The source of this sequence is a woman in her late teens or twenties with Graves' ophthalmopathy. This chain links TRBV6-1 with TRBJ2-1, with TRBD2 identical over 14 bases. The sequenced sample consisted of blood. CDR3 region: CASSPGTSGREGEQFF. The CDR3 DNA sequence: TGTGCCAGCAGCCCCGGGACTAGCGGGAGAGAGGGTGAGCAGTTCTTC.